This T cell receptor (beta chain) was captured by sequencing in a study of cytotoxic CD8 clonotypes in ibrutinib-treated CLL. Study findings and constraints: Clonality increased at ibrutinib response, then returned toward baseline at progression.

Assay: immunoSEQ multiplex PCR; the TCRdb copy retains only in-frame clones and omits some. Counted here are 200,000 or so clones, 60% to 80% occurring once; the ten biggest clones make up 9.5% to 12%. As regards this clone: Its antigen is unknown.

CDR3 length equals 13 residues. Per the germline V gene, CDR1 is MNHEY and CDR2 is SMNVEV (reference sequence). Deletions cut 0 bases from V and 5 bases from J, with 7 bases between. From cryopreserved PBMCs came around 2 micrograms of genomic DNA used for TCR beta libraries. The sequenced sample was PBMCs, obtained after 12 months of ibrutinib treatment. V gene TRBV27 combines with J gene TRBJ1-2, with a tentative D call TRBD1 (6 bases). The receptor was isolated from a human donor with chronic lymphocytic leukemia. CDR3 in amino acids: CASSLSTGYGYTF. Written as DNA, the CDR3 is TGTGCCAGCAGTTTATCGACAGGATATGGCTACACCTTC.